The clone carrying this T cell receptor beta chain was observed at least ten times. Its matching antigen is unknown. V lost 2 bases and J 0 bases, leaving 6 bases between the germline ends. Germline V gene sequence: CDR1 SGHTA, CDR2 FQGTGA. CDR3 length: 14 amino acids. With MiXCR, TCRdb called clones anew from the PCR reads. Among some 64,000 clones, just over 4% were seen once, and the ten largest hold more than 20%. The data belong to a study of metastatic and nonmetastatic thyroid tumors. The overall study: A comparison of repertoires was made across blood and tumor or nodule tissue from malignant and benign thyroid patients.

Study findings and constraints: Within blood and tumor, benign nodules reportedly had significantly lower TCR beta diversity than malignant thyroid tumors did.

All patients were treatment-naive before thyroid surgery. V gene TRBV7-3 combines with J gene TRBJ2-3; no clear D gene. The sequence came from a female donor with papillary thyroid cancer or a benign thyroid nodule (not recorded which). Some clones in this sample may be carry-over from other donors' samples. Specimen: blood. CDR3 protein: CASSLGASTDTQYF. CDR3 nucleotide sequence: TGTGCCAGCAGCTTAGGCGCTAGCACAGATACGCAGTATTTT. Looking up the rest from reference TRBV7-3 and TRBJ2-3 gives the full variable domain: GAGVSQTPSNKVTEKGKYVELRCDPISGHTALYWYRQSLGQGPEFLIYFQGTGAADDSGLPNDRFFAVRPEGSVSTLKIQRTERGDSAVYLCASSLGASTDTQYFGPGTRLTVL.